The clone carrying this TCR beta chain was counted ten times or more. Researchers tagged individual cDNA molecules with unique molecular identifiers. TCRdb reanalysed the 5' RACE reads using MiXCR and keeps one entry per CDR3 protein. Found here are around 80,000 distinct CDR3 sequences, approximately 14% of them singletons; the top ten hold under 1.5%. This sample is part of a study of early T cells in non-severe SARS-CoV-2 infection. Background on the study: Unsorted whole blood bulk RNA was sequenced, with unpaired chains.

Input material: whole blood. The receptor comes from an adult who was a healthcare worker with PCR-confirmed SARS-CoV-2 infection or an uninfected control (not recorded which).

CDR3 nucleotides: TGCAGTGCCCCGAGCTCCTACAATGAGCAGTTCTTC. Encoded protein: CSAPSSYNEQFF. The genes are TRBV20-1 and TRBJ2-1, with D uncertain. The CDR3 consists of 12 residues. CDR1 and CDR2 from the germline V gene are DFQATT and SNEGSKA (reference sequence). With 6 bases removed from V and 0 bases from J, the gap between germline ends came to 6 bases.